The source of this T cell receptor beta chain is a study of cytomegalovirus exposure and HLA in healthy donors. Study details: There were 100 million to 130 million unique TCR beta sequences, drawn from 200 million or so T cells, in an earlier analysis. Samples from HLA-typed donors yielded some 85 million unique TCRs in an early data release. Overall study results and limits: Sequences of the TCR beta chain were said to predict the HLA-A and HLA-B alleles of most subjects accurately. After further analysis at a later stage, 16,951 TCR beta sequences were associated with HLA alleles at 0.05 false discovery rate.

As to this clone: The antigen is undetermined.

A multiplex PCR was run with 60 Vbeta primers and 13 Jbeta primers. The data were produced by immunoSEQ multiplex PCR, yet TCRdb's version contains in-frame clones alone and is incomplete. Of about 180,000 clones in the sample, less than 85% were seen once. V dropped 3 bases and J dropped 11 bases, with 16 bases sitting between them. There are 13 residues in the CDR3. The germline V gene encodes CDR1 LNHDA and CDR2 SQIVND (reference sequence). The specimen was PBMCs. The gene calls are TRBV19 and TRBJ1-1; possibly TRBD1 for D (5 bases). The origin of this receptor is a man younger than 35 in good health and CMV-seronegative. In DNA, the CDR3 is TGTGCCAGTAGTATTGGTCCGACAGTCCGGGCTTTCTTT. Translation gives CASSIGPTVRAFF.